This T cell receptor (beta chain) was documented in a study of beta chain features in type 1 diabetes (dated by TCRdb to the late 2010s). Describing the broader study: Mean age, gender distribution, total cell number and subset yield did not differ between patients and healthy donors. In the study, TCRB repertoires of sorted circulating CD4+ T cell subsets from recently diagnosed type 1 diabetes patients were compared with those of matched healthy donors. Whereas all 28 donors provided naive and central memory subsets, regulatory and stem cell-like memory subsets were isolated from just 8 patients and about 8 healthy donors. A total of around 110,000,000 sorted cells were examined across all samples, and RNA yield correlated strongly with the number of cells per subset.

General conclusions and limits of the study: Naive, central memory and regulatory TCRB repertoires appeared to be more similar among patients than among healthy donors. PCR may preferentially amplify shorter templates, but because patient and control samples were amplified and corrected together, any resulting skew would affect both groups equally. Because cDNA was sequenced instead of genomic DNA, activated cells with high expression could be over-represented, although the groups did not differ in activation or CD3 levels. A moderate but significant shortening of TCRB CDR3 length was observed in type 1 diabetes patients in all four CD4+ subsets. At VDJ recombination sites, patients with type 1 diabetes made fewer insertions and deleted more nucleotides, a pattern implying thymic rearrangement abnormalities. HLA sub-analyses involved small numbers of individuals, so any influence of HLA type on TCRB rearrangement remained unresolved.

The entire isolated RNA was reverse transcribed using the High Capacity cDNA Reverse Transcription Kit, and thus expressed TCRB transcripts were sequenced. Deep immunoSEQ sequencing was performed on naive, central memory and regulatory T cell samples, with an average of around 3.4 million total reads per sample. Sorted cells were lysed in RLT buffer and RNA was extracted with DNase-treated RNeasy Micro or Mini kits, depending on cell number. To prevent cross-contamination, each cell subset was processed individually, whereas patient and healthy donor samples were processed jointly. Using the immunoSEQ multiplex PCR, TCRB sequences were amplified from cDNA into 87-bp fragments spanning the CDR3 region. Amplicons were sequenced on the Illumina HiSeq platform. From the authors' description of their analysis: PCR bias was corrected computationally using synthetic template baselines, and reads within Hamming distance 2 were collapsed, with unmergeable singletons discarded. Reads were aligned to IMGT to assign V, D and J genes, CDR3 length, and insertions or deletions at six rearrangement sites. Clonotype counts were normalized to sorted cell number within each subset before computing true diversity and Gini coefficients with the tcR R package. Repertoire sharing was quantified using the overlap coefficient calculated on TCRB nucleotide sequences. As a proxy for the pre-selection repertoire, out-of-frame TCRB sequences from naive cells were analyzed. The table was pulled from immuneACCESS by TCRdb, which kept in-frame rearrangements only. Such tables lose some clones; where checked, under half of the loss comes from unresolved V genes, and the rest has no known cause. D and trimming were read from the DNA, whereas the V and J calls and clone size are those reported in that table. For this sample the table gives roughly 450,000 clones, of which about an eighth were detected only once. About 0.045% of the sample is taken by the ten largest.

A single peripheral blood draw of approximately 100 mL on average was collected from each donor into heparinised tubes. A BD FACSAria II and a panel including CD45RO, CCR7, CD25, CD127, CD95 and CD27 were used to sort naive, central memory, regulatory and stem cell-like memory CD4+ T cells. All sorted populations exceeded 95% purity. PBMCs were separated immediately by Lymphoprep density gradient centrifugation and were stained directly, without being cultured. To minimize batch effects, samples were stained and sorted in pairs, one healthy donor with one patient per experiment. The germline V gene encodes CDR1 SNHLY and CDR2 FYNNEI. From the cysteine up to the phenylalanine, the CDR3 has a length of 15 residues. Of all the DNA, just the CDR3 is kept, 45 bases in frame from base 1. The V and J ends are trimmed by 7 bases and 2 bases, leaving 17 bases between them. Regarding this clone: Its target antigen remains unknown. Nothing much larger sits one base from this clone, and base qualities are not available.

The clonotype was recovered from a woman under 30 in good health. Material: naive CD4+ T cells from blood. The cell subset or site label corresponds to: true naive CD4+ T cells. This chain is built from TRBV2 and TRBJ2-5; TRBD1 is possibly the D segment (7 matching bases). The DNA sequence is as follows: TGTGCCAGCAACCCAGGGGGGACAGCACAAGAGACCCAGTACTTC. Its protein is CASNPGGTAQETQYF.